The clone carrying this TCR beta chain showed up many times. Its target is not known. TCRbeta library preparation incorporated unique molecular identifiers. A single record per CDR3 protein comes from TCRdb applying MiXCR to the PCR reads. The sample yields 670,000 or so distinct CDR3 sequences, approximately 14% seen once. These data come from a study of T-cell reconstitution after alpha-beta-depleted transplantation in children. The CDR3 length is 14 residues. Germline lookup yields CDR1 KGHSH and CDR2 LQKENI. V was cut by 4 bases and J by 4 bases, with 11 bases left in between. General study findings and limits: Diversity of TCRbeta at day 60 was high in some patients, arising from surviving recipient T cells and thymic progenitors. T-cell counts and diversity were attributed mostly to newly produced T cells one year after transplant. The study reportedly traced alpha-beta T cells about two months after transplant to several hundred expanded graft clones.

The material was PBMCs, obtained before TCRalphabeta/CD19-depleted stem cell transplant. The receptor was derived from a girl aged 2 to 10 with congenital amegakaryocytic thrombocytopenia, due to receive a stem cell transplant. The rearrangement uses TRBV18 and TRBJ1-5; D not certain. The CDR3: CASSLSGPNQPQHF. The CDR3 DNA reads TGTGCCAGCTCACTTTCGGGCCCTAATCAGCCCCAGCATTTT.